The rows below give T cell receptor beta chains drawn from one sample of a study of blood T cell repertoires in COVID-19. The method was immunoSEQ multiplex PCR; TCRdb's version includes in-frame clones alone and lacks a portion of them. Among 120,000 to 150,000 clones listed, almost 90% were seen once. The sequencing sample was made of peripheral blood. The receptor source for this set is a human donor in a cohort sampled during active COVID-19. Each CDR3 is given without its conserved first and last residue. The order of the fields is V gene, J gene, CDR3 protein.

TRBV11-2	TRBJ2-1	ASSFRTSGGYEQF
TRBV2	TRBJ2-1	ASRPLAGSSYNEQF
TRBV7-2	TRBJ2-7	ASSLDAGAGSYEQY
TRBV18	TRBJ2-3	ASSTGLAGGYTDTQY
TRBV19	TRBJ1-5	ASRILGQPQH
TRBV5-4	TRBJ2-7	ASSDGTDISYEQY
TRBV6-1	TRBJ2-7	ASSDGVGAGGSEQY
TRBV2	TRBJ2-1	ASSGRGGSSYNEQF
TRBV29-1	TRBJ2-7	SVVGGVRHEQY
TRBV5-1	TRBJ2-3	ASSLGPTDTQY